Listed below are T cell receptor beta chains from one sample, sequenced in a study of persistence of HIV-infected CD4 T cells. Their antigens are not known. Assay used: immunoSEQ multiplex PCR; TCRdb lists only in-frame clones, some missing. This table has around 28,000 clones, about 80% appearing once. The material sequenced was CD4+ T cells sorted from PBMCs after approximately 20-hour stimulation, taken from a patient who received antiretroviral therapy. Source of these receptors: an adult woman with HIV who was CMV-seropositive. Both conserved end residues are part of each CDR3. The D gene is left open where the match is weak. Only part of the rows carry a size: once, few, many, or a class if the clone is expanded.

>TRBD1|TRBV19|NA|TRBJ1-2
CASTPVEGVSGGTTYTF
TGTGCCAGTACCCCTGTCGAAGGCGTTTCAGGGGGAACAACCTACACCTTC
>NA|TRBV3-1/TRBV3-2|NA|TRBJ2-3
CASSQGRTDTQYF
TGTGCCAGCAGCCAAGGAAGGACAGATACGCAGTATTTT
>NA|TRBV30|NA|TRBJ1-5
CAWSGGMDQPQHF
TGTGCCTGGAGTGGAGGGATGGATCAGCCCCAGCATTTT
>TRBD1|TRBV7-8|NA|TRBJ1-2
CASSLVAWQGVNGYTF
TGTGCCAGCAGCTTAGTGGCTTGGCAGGGGGTTAATGGCTACACCTTC
>TRBD1|TRBV5-1|NA|TRBJ1-1
CASSSRGQSPTEAFF
TGCGCCAGCAGCAGCCGGGGACAGTCGCCCACTGAAGCTTTCTTT
>TRBD1|TRBV24-1|NA|TRBJ1-5
CATLTTGVNQPQHF
TGTGCCACCCTAACAACAGGGGTCAATCAGCCCCAGCATTTT
>TRBD2|TRBV9|NA|TRBJ2-2
CASSATGGAAGELFF
TGTGCCAGCAGCGCAACCGGGGGGGCCGCCGGGGAGCTGTTTTTT
>TRBD2|TRBV7-6|NA|TRBJ2-1
CASSRGLAGAYNEQFF
TGTGCCAGCAGCCGGGGACTAGCGGGGGCCTACAATGAGCAGTTCTTC
>NA|TRBV14|NA|TRBJ1-2
CASSQDLVTIYGYTF
TGTGCCAGCAGCCAAGATCTCGTCACCATCTATGGCTACACCTTC
>NA|TRBV6-2/TRBV6-3|NA|TRBJ2-7
CASSPGSYEQYF
TGTGCCAGCAGCCCAGGGTCCTACGAGCAGTACTTC
>TRBD2|TRBV7-6|NA|TRBJ2-3
CASSRRLAGNTDTQYF
TGTGCCAGCAGCCGAAGACTAGCGGGGAACACAGATACGCAGTATTTT
>TRBD2|TRBV5-1|once|TRBJ2-5
CASGLAGGQETQYF
TGCGCCAGCGGTCTAGCGGGGGGGCAAGAGACCCAGTACTTC
>NA|TRBV30|NA|TRBJ1-6
CAWSSGAENSPLHF
TGTGCCTGGAGCTCAGGGGCCGAGAATTCACCCCTCCACTTT
>TRBD1|TRBV7-9|NA|TRBJ2-5
CASSKSRQGLETQYF
TGTGCCAGCAGCAAGTCCAGACAGGGTTTGGAGACCCAGTACTTC
>NA|TRBV11-1|NA|TRBJ2-5
CASSLGEGLSETQYF
TGTGCCAGCAGCCTCGGAGAGGGACTTAGTGAGACCCAGTACTTC
>NA|TRBV7-9|few|TRBJ1-1
CASSGGLGEGEAFF
TGTGCCAGCAGCGGCGGGTTGGGGGAGGGTGAAGCTTTCTTT
>NA|TRBV5-1|NA|TRBJ2-5
CASSRQAEETQYF
TGCGCCAGCAGCCGACAGGCGGAAGAGACCCAGTACTTC
>NA|TRBV28|NA|TRBJ2-2
CASHVTPSGTNTGELFF
TGTGCCAGCCACGTTACCCCCTCAGGGACTAACACCGGGGAGCTGTTTTTT
>NA|TRBV30|NA|TRBJ2-2
CAFQVANTGELFF
TGTGCCTTTCAAGTCGCGAACACCGGGGAGCTGTTTTTT
>NA|TRBV7-2|NA|TRBJ1-5
CASSLEFYSNQPQHF
TGTGCCAGCAGCTTAGAGTTTTATAGCAATCAGCCCCAGCATTTT
>TRBD1|TRBV10-3|NA|TRBJ2-1
CATRKQGDNEQFF
TGTGCCACCCGTAAACAGGGGGACAATGAGCAGTTCTTC
>TRBD1|TRBV5-6|NA|TRBJ1-4
CASSSAGTGVNEKLFF
TGTGCCAGCAGCTCCGCCGGGACAGGGGTGAATGAAAAACTGTTTTTT
>NA|TRBV13|NA|TRBJ1-3
CASSTGWQGTGNTIYF
TGTGCCAGCAGCACCGGGTGGCAGGGGACTGGAAACACCATATATTTT
>NA|TRBV13|few|TRBJ2-7
CASSFLGTNTYEQYF
TGTGCCAGCAGCTTTCTTGGGACCAATACCTACGAGCAGTACTTC
>TRBD1|TRBV2|few|TRBJ1-6
CASRNLDRGNSPLHF
TGTGCCAGCAGGAACCTGGACAGGGGTAATTCACCCCTCCACTTT
>TRBD1|TRBV29-1|NA|TRBJ1-2
CSILQGNGYTF
TGCAGTATACTACAGGGGAATGGCTACACCTTC
>TRBD1|TRBV5-1|NA|TRBJ2-7
CASSSDRGSYEQYF
TGCGCCAGCAGCTCGGACAGGGGGAGCTACGAGCAGTACTTC
>NA|TRBV21-1|NA|TRBJ1-2
CASSKDGSRLIYGYTF
TGTGCCAGCAGCAAAGATGGAAGCAGGCTCATCTATGGCTACACCTTC
>NA|TRBV6-2/TRBV6-3|NA|TRBJ1-1
CASSVLGAGGEAFF
TGTGCCAGCAGCGTCCTCGGCGCGGGAGGTGAAGCTTTCTTT
>NA|TRBV20-1|NA|TRBJ1-2
CSASKRKEALYGYTF
TGCAGTGCTAGTAAGAGAAAGGAGGCTCTCTATGGCTACACCTTC
>NA|TRBV19|NA|TRBJ2-6
CASRGRGGAGANVLTF
TGTGCCAGTAGGGGCAGGGGAGGCGCTGGGGCCAACGTCCTGACTTTC
>NA|TRBV3-1/TRBV3-2|NA|TRBJ1-3
CASSPQGRVTGNTIYF
TGTGCCAGCAGCCCACAGGGACGAGTAACCGGAAACACCATATATTTT
>TRBD2|TRBV3-1/TRBV3-2|NA|TRBJ2-3
CASSARLAGNTDTQYF
TGTGCCAGCAGCGCCCGACTAGCGGGCAACACAGATACGCAGTATTTT
>TRBD1|TRBV28|NA|TRBJ1-1
CASSFGQGTEAFF
TGTGCCAGCAGTTTCGGACAGGGGACTGAAGCTTTCTTT
>TRBD1|TRBV6-6|once|TRBJ1-1
CASSYYSGGTEAFF
TGTGCCAGCAGTTACTATTCAGGGGGCACTGAAGCTTTCTTT
>TRBD1|TRBV30|NA|TRBJ2-6
CACRRDRVLTGANVLTF
TGTGCCTGCAGACGGGACAGGGTTCTTACTGGGGCCAACGTCCTGACTTTC
>TRBD1|TRBV12-5|NA|TRBJ2-2
CASGLRQGADTGELFF
TGTGCTAGTGGTTTGCGGCAGGGGGCGGACACCGGGGAGCTGTTTTTT
>NA|TRBV29-1|NA|TRBJ2-3
CSEIGGGTDTQYF
TGCAGCGAAATAGGGGGGGGAACAGATACGCAGTATTTT
>NA|TRBV11-3|once|TRBJ2-2
CASSSFQSGELFF
TGTGCCAGCAGCTCGTTTCAGTCCGGGGAGCTGTTTTTT
>NA|TRBV10-1|few|TRBJ2-5
CASSEFAVQGQETQYF
TGCGCCAGCAGTGAGTTCGCGGTTCAGGGCCAAGAGACCCAGTACTTC
>NA|TRBV7-9|NA|TRBJ1-3
CASSLEASGNTIYF
TGTGCCAGCAGCTTAGAAGCTTCTGGAAACACCATATATTTT
>NA|TRBV6-1|NA|TRBJ1-4
CASSEVVWVEKLFF
TGTGCCAGCAGTGAAGTGGTTTGGGTGGAAAAACTGTTTTTT
>TRBD1|TRBV9|NA|TRBJ1-2
CASSVGAGGNYGYTF
TGTGCCAGCAGCGTAGGGGCAGGGGGTAACTATGGCTACACCTTC
>NA|TRBV7-6|once|TRBJ2-2
CASSFGNTGELFF
TGTGCCAGCAGCTTCGGGAACACCGGGGAGCTGTTTTTT
>NA|TRBV29-1|NA|TRBJ1-2
CSVEREDGYTF
TGCAGCGTTGAACGGGAGGATGGCTACACCTTC
>TRBD1|TRBV24-1|few|TRBJ2-1
CATSDPDRGPYNEQFF
TGTGCCACCAGTGATCCAGACAGGGGGCCCTACAATGAGCAGTTCTTC
>NA|TRBV12-3/TRBV12-4|NA|TRBJ2-5
CASSLTRWETQYF
TGTGCCAGCAGTTTAACTCGGTGGGAGACCCAGTACTTC
>NA|TRBV7-9|NA|TRBJ2-1
CASRGLSRGEQFF
TGTGCCAGCAGAGGGCTCTCTCGGGGTGAGCAGTTCTTC
>NA|TRBV6-6|NA|TRBJ1-3
CASSYGNLGSGNTIYF
TGTGCCAGCAGTTACGGGAATCTAGGCTCTGGAAACACCATATATTTT
>NA|TRBV30|NA|TRBJ2-2
CAWSRGLDSGELFF
TGTGCCTGGAGTAGGGGTTTGGACTCCGGGGAGCTGTTTTTT
>NA|TRBV12-3/TRBV12-4|NA|TRBJ1-1
CASSLHLNTEAFF
TGTGCCAGCAGTTTGCACCTGAACACTGAAGCTTTCTTT
>TRBD2|TRBV6-2/TRBV6-3|NA|TRBJ2-7
CASSRPLAGASYEQYF
TGTGCCAGCAGTCGCCCACTAGCGGGGGCCTCCTACGAGCAGTACTTC
>NA|TRBV14|NA|TRBJ1-2
CASSPGGSGYTF
TGTGCCAGCAGCCCGGGGGGCTCTGGCTACACCTTC
>NA|TRBV18|once|TRBJ1-1
CASSPLGEMNTEAFF
TGTGCCAGCTCCCCCCTGGGAGAAATGAACACTGAAGCTTTCTTT
>TRBD1|TRBV3-1/TRBV3-2|NA|TRBJ2-1
CASSQGPGQVAEQFF
TGTGCCAGCAGCCAAGGCCCGGGACAGGTAGCTGAGCAGTTCTTC
>NA|TRBV3-1/TRBV3-2|NA|TRBJ1-2
CASSPTQANYGYTF
TGTGCCAGCAGCCCGACCCAAGCTAACTATGGCTACACCTTC
>NA|TRBV12-3/TRBV12-4|NA|TRBJ1-2
CASSFDRRYGYTF
TGTGCCAGCAGTTTTGACAGAAGATATGGCTACACCTTC
>NA|TRBV2|NA|TRBJ2-3
CASSGPRDTQYF
TGTGCCAGCAGTGGCCCTAGGGATACGCAGTATTTT
>NA|TRBV21-1|NA|TRBJ2-3
CASSKGETSGGIRDTQYF
TGTGCCAGCAGCAAAGGTGAGACTAGCGGGGGAATAAGAGATACGCAGTATTTT